Listed below are T cell receptor beta chains from one sample, sequenced in a study of cytomegalovirus exposure and HLA in healthy donors. Clones were sequenced by immunoSEQ multiplex PCR, and TCRdb holds only the in-frame ones, with some missing. The sample has 81,000 or so clones; approximately 65% are singletons. Sequencing was carried out using PBMCs. The receptors here all came from a woman under 40 in good health and CMV-seropositive. Each CDR3 is given without its conserved first and last residue. The D gene is left open where the match is weak.

d_call	v_call	j_call	cdr3_aa
NA	TRBV7-4	TRBJ2-7	ASSLPQGGEQY
TRBD1	TRBV7-9	TRBJ1-1	ASSAQGAISDQAF
NA	TRBV6-1	TRBJ2-2	ASSSYNEQGELF
NA	TRBV5-1	TRBJ1-1	ASSQNTEAF
NA	TRBV5-4	TRBJ1-3	ASSVQGAGNTIY
NA	TRBV7-2	TRBJ1-6	ASSSGLENSPLH
TRBD1	TRBV6-5	TRBJ1-1	ASSTGGTEAF
NA	TRBV21-1	TRBJ2-7	ASSRGGGGPAYEQY
TRBD1	TRBV11-2	TRBJ1-1	ASRGLPGQGNTEAF
NA	TRBV6-5	TRBJ1-2	ASSYREGYYGYT
NA	TRBV7-9	TRBJ2-1	ASRQGVWAYNEQF
TRBD1	TRBV18	TRBJ1-6	ASSPDRGSGSPLH
NA	TRBV2	TRBJ2-3	ASSEQGADTQY
TRBD2	TRBV7-8	TRBJ2-5	ASSLVQRGRETQY
NA	TRBV5-1	TRBJ2-3	ASSLALHTSTDTQY
TRBD2	TRBV4-1	TRBJ2-7	ASSQALGLVSYEQY
NA	TRBV13	TRBJ1-1	ASSLGRQGRVNTEAF
NA	TRBV5-4	TRBJ1-6	ASSLAGYFTSPLH
TRBD2	TRBV30	TRBJ2-3	AWSEGLAGGTDTQY
NA	TRBV19	TRBJ1-2	ASREPGVMNYGYP
TRBD1	TRBV7-8	TRBJ2-6	ASSGPGTGAGANVLT
TRBD1	TRBV13	TRBJ1-5	ASSRRDRGDQPQH
NA	TRBV19	TRBJ1-1	ASSMGARSTEAF
TRBD1	TRBV7-3	TRBJ2-2	ASSAGTANTGELF
TRBD1	TRBV7-2	TRBJ1-6	ASSPRQGGNSPLH
TRBD1	TRBV5-1	TRBJ1-5	ASSLEGQGGSQPQH
NA	TRBV25-1	TRBJ2-3	ASRGLNTDTQY
NA	TRBV29-1	TRBJ1-1	SVVRQRNTEAF
NA	TRBV6-1	TRBJ1-1	ASSVTGPNTEAF
NA	TRBV28	TRBJ2-1	ASGSTNEQF
TRBD1	TRBV7-7	TRBJ1-6	ASSRDRNSPLH
NA	TRBV4-2	TRBJ2-7	ASSQRGFYEQY
TRBD1	TRBV7-2	TRBJ2-7	ASSLGGTGASYEQY
TRBD1	TRBV4-2	TRBJ2-7	ASSLRQGRDEQY
NA	TRBV5-3	TRBJ1-1	ARSARDIGRETEAF
NA	TRBV18	TRBJ1-2	ASSPPPAALRSYGYT
TRBD1	TRBV15	TRBJ2-1	ATSRQGATYNEQF
NA	TRBV10-3	TRBJ1-6	AIGQFDNSPLH
TRBD1	TRBV6-5	TRBJ1-2	ASRQGQDYGYP
NA	TRBV10-2	TRBJ2-2	ASSEYGTGELF
TRBD1	TRBV7-8	TRBJ2-5	ASSRTGSPQETQY
NA	TRBV2	TRBJ2-2	ASSAVNTGELF
TRBD1	TRBV6-5	TRBJ1-5	ASRKDRGNIQPQH
NA	TRBV9	TRBJ1-6	ASSVGWGDSPLH
TRBD1	TRBV6-1	TRBJ1-2	ASSPGTVNYGYT
NA	TRBV27	TRBJ2-7	ASSLDRNSYEQY
NA	TRBV5-1	TRBJ1-1	ASSREGGGSNTEAF
NA	TRBV12-5	TRBJ1-5	ASVAGRGNQPQH
TRBD1	TRBV5-1	TRBJ1-1	ASSLADRDETEAF
NA	TRBV14	TRBJ1-1	ASSQGDGKRPEAF
TRBD1	TRBV5-4	TRBJ2-1	ASSATGQGFGNEQF
NA	TRBV30	TRBJ1-5	AWSSGNNQPQH
NA	TRBV2	TRBJ1-6	ASSARTVPNSPLH
TRBD1	TRBV9	TRBJ1-1	ASSVSGTGNTEAF
NA	TRBV29-1	TRBJ1-1	SVEVLGGTEAF